This TCR beta chain was recovered during a study of blood T cell repertoires in COVID-19. This CDR3 spans 13 amino acids. V dropped 5 bases and J dropped 6 bases, with 13 bases sitting between them. CDR1 is GTSNPN, CDR2 SVGIG, per germline (reference sequence). Here immunoSEQ multiplex PCR was the method, and the copy in TCRdb shows in-frame clones only, minus some. Of about 290,000 clones listed, 89% are singletons. The chain combines TRBV30 with TRBJ2-2, with no clear D. Sequenced sample: PBMCs or T cells enriched from blood (not recorded which). The TCR comes from a woman aged 35 to 49 who had recovered from COVID-19. CDR3 in amino acids: CAWGEVVAGELFF. In DNA form, the CDR3 reads TGTGCCTGGGGTGAGGTAGTGGCCGGGGAGCTGTTTTTT.